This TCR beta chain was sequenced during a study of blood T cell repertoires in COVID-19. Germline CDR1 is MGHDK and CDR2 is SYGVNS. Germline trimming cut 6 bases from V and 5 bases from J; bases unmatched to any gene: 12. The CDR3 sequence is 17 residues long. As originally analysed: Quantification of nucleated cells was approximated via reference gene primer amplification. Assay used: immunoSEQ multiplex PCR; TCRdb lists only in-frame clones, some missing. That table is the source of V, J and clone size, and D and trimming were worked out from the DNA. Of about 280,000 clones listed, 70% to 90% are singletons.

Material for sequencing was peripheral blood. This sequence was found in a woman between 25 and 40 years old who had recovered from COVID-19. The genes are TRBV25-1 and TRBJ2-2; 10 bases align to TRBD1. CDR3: CASSPRDRGPFTGELFF. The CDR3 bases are TGTGCCAGCAGCCCCCGCGACAGGGGGCCGTTTACCGGGGAGCTGTTTTTT.